This is a list of T cell receptor beta chains from one sample in a study of shared clonotypes between healthy human individuals. Assay: immunoSEQ multiplex PCR; the TCRdb copy retains only in-frame clones and omits some. The sample lists around 1.9 million clones, roughly 91% seen once, with under 2% in the top ten. The source material was naive CD8+ T cells from PBMCs. These receptors were taken from a man aged 18-30 years in good health. Some clones in this sample may be carry-over from other donors' samples. CDR3s include the opening cysteine and the closing phenylalanine or tryptophan. The order of the fields is clone size, CDR3 length, J gene, V gene, D gene, CDR3 DNA, CDR3 protein. The D gene is left open where the match is weak. Size tells how often a clone was seen (once, few, many) or the class of an expanded clone, and some rows leave it out.

once	16	TRBJ2-7	TRBV11-2	TRBD1	TGTGCCAGCAGCTCACGGGGACAGGGGATCTCCTACGAGCAGTACTTC	CASSSRGQGISYEQYF
-	14	TRBJ2-2	TRBV28	-	TGTGCCAGCAGCCCGCCTTGGGGCACCGGGGAGCTGTTTTTT	CASSPPWGTGELFF
-	13	TRBJ1-4	TRBV7-6	-	TGTGCCAGCAGCGGGGGCGCTGATGAAAAACTGTTTTTT	CASSGGADEKLFF
-	14	TRBJ2-3	TRBV28	-	TGTGCCAGCAGTTGGAAGGGTTACCTTGATACGCAGTATTTT	CASSWKGYLDTQYF
once	18	TRBJ1-5	TRBV19	TRBD1	TGTGCCAGTACCCCCTTGACCGGGACAGGGGTTGCCAATCAGCCCCAGCATTTT	CASTPLTGTGVANQPQHF
-	14	TRBJ2-7	TRBV27	-	TGTGCCAGCAGTTTCGCAGGGAGCTCCTACGAGCAGTACTTC	CASSFAGSSYEQYF
-	15	TRBJ2-2	TRBV7-9	-	TGTGCCAGCAGCTTGGACCCACCTGGGGCCGGGGAGCTGTTTTTT	CASSLDPPGAGELFF
-	14	TRBJ2-2	TRBV5-1	TRBD1	TGCGCCAGCAGCCAAACAGGGGCCACCGGGGAGCTGTTTTTT	CASSQTGATGELFF
-	16	TRBJ2-7	TRBV27	TRBD2	TGTGCCAGCAGTGCTATAAGCGGGGCCACTTCCTACGAGCAGTACTTC	CASSAISGATSYEQYF
-	16	TRBJ2-1	TRBV5-1	TRBD2	TGCGCCAGCAGCTTGGGACTAGCGGTCCTCTACAATGAGCAGTTCTTC	CASSLGLAVLYNEQFF
-	14	TRBJ2-1	TRBV27	-	TGTGCCAGCAGTCTACGCTCCCAGGGAAATGAGCAGTTCTTC	CASSLRSQGNEQFF
-	12	TRBJ2-7	TRBV7-9	-	TGTGCCAGCAGCTACGACAGCTACGAGCAGTACTTC	CASSYDSYEQYF
-	19	TRBJ2-3	TRBV5-1	-	TGCGCCAGCAGCTTTGGCCCCATTGGGGGGAGATCGCGCACAGATACGCAGTATTTT	CASSFGPIGGRSRTDTQYF
-	14	TRBJ2-7	TRBV29-1	-	TGCAGCGTTAGGGGCACGGAGGGTGGCTACGAGCAGTACTTC	CSVRGTEGGYEQYF
-	14	TRBJ2-1	TRBV13	TRBD1	TGTGCCAGCAGCGCCGACAGGGGTTACAATGAGCAGTTCTTC	CASSADRGYNEQFF
-	19	TRBJ2-3	TRBV27	TRBD2	TGTGCCAGCAGTTATGTCCTAGCGGGTGCCTCTGAGGACACAGATACGCAGTATTTT	CASSYVLAGASEDTDTQYF
once	14	TRBJ1-5	TRBV6-5	-	TGTGCCAGCAGCCCAACGCGGGGGGGTCAGCCCCAGCATTTT	CASSPTRGGQPQHF
-	17	TRBJ2-2	TRBV7-9	TRBD1	TGTGCCAGCAGCCTACCACCAGGGGGCCCGTGGACCGGGGAGCTGTTTTTT	CASSLPPGGPWTGELFF
few	17	TRBJ1-5	TRBV4-3	-	TGCGCCAGCAGCCTCGGATGGGGACGGCGAAGTAATCAGCCCCAGCATTTT	CASSLGWGRRSNQPQHF
-	13	TRBJ2-5	TRBV7-9	-	TGTGCCAGCAGCCAAGTAGGGGTGGAGACCCAGTACTTC	CASSQVGVETQYF
-	14	TRBJ2-1	TRBV7-2	-	TGTGCCAGCAGCCCGCGTCGAGTCGACGATGAGCAGTTCTTC	CASSPRRVDDEQFF
once	15	TRBJ2-7	TRBV27	-	TGTGCCAGCAGTTTATCAGGGGGGGCTTCCTACGAGCAGTACTTC	CASSLSGGASYEQYF
-	16	TRBJ2-3	TRBV10-3	TRBD1	TGTGCCATCAGTGAGCACGGACAGGTTACGGCAGATACGCAGTATTTT	CAISEHGQVTADTQYF
-	15	TRBJ2-7	TRBV7-2	-	TGTGCCAGCAGCTTAGTTGCGGGGAGTCCCTACGAGCAGTACTTC	CASSLVAGSPYEQYF
-	17	TRBJ2-7	TRBV4-1	TRBD1	TGCGCCAGCAGCCAAGAAGGAACCGGGACAGGGACCTACGAGCAGTACTTC	CASSQEGTGTGTYEQYF
-	14	TRBJ2-3	TRBV5-4	-	TGTGCCAGCAGCTCCTGGGGAGTGGCAGATACGCAGTATTTT	CASSSWGVADTQYF
once	17	TRBJ2-7	TRBV7-9	TRBD1	TGTGCCAGCAGCTTGGACGGGACAGCTGAAAGCTCCTACGAGCAGTACTTC	CASSLDGTAESSYEQYF
-	12	TRBJ2-7	TRBV28	TRBD1	TGTGCCAGCAGTTACCGACAGGGCGAGCAGTACTTC	CASSYRQGEQYF
-	15	TRBJ1-1	TRBV19	-	TGTGCCAGTACCCCACTCCTAGTGGTTGACACTGAAGCTTTCTTT	CASTPLLVVDTEAFF
-	16	TRBJ2-7	TRBV4-1	-	TGCGCCAGCAGCCAAGTTAGGGCAGAAGGGGTCTACGAGCAGTACTTC	CASSQVRAEGVYEQYF